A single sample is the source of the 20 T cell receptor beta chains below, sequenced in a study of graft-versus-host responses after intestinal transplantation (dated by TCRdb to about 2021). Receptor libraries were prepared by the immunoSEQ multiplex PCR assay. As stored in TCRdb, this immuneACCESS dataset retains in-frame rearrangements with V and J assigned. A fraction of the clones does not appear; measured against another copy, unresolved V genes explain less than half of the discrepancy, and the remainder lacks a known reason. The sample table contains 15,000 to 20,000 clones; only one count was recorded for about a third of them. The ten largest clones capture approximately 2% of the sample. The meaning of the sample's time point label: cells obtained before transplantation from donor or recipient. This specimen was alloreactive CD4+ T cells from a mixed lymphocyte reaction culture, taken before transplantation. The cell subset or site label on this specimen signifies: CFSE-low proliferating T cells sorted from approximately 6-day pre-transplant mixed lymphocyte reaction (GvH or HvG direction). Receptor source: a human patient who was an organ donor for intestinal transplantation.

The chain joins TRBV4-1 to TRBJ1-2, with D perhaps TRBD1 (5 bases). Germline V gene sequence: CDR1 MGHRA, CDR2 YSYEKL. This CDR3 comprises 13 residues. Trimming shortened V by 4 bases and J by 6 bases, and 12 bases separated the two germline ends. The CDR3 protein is CASSRDPSNGYTF. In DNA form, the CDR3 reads TGCGCCAGCAGCCGGGACCCTTCCAATGGCTACACCTTC.

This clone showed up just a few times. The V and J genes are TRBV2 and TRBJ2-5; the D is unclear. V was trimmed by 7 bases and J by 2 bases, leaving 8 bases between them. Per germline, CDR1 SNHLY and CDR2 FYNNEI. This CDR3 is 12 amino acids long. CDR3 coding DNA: TGTGCCAGCACCATCCAGCAAGAGACCCAGTACTTC. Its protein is CASTIQQETQYF.

CDR3 DNA: TGTGCCAGCAGCTCCGACAGGGGGAACACTGAAGCTTTCTTT. Translating it yields CASSSDRGNTEAFF. This chain links TRBV11-3 with TRBJ1-1; the match to TRBD1 covers 8 bases. Germline V lookup: CDR1 SGHNT, CDR2 YENEEA. The CDR3 totals 14 residues. With V trimmed by 4 bases and J by 1 base, 2 bases remained unmatched. Together with reference TRBV11-3 and TRBJ1-1, the CDR3 gives the full variable domain: EAGVVQSPRYKIIEKKQPVAFWCNPISGHNTLYWYLQNLGQGPELLIRYENEEAVDDSQLPKDRFSAERLKGVDSTLKIQPAELGDSAVYLCASSSDRGNTEAFFGQGTRLTVV.

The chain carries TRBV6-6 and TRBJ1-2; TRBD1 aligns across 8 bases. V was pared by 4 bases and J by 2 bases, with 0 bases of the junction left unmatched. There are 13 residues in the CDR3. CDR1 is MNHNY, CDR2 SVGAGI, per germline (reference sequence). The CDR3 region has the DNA TGTGCCAGCAGTTGGACAGGGAACTATGGCTACACCTTC. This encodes CASSWTGNYGYTF.

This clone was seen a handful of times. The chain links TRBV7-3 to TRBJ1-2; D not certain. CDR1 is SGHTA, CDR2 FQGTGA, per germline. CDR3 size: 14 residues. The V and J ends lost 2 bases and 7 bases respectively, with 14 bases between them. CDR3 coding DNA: TGTGCCAGCAGCTTATACCCTGCTGAGGGTGGCTACACCTTC. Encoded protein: CASSLYPAEGGYTF.

In nucleotides, the CDR3 is TGTGCCAGCTCACCCAGGGACCTAGCGGGAGTAACAGATACGCAGTATTTT. Its protein product is CASSPRDLAGVTDTQYF. The genes are TRBV18 and TRBJ2-3; TRBD2 agrees at 10 bases. Germline values: CDR1 KGHSH, CDR2 LQKENI. The CDR3 length is 17 residues. The trim removed 3 bases at V and 3 bases at J, leaving 9 bases unmatched.

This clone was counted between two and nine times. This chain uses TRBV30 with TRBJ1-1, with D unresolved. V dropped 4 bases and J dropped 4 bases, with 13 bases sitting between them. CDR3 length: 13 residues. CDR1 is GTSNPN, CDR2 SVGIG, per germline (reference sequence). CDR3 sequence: CAWNINGGTEAFF. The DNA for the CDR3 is TGTGCCTGGAACATTAATGGTGGCACTGAAGCTTTCTTT.

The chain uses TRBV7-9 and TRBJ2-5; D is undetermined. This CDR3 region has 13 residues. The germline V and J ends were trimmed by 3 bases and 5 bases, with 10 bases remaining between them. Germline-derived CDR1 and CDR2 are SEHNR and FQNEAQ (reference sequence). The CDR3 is CASSLIQGETQYF. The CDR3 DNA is TGTGCCAGCAGCTTGATCCAAGGGGAGACCCAGTACTTC. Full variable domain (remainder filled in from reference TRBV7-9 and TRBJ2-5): DTGVSQNPRHKITKRGQNVTFRCDPISEHNRLYWYRQTLGQGPEFLTYFQNEAQLEKSRLLSDRFSAERPKGSFSTLEIQRTEQGDSAMYLCASSLIQGETQYFGPGTRLLVL.

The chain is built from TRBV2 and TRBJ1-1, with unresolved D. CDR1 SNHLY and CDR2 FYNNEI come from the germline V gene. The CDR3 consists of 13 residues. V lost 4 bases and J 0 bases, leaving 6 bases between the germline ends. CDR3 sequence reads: CASSADMNTEAFF. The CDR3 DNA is TGTGCCAGCAGTGCTGACATGAACACTGAAGCTTTCTTT.

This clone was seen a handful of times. CDR3 coding DNA: TGTGCCAGCAGCCTAGGCCTAGCGACAGATACGCAGTATTTT. This encodes CASSLGLATDTQYF. The V and J genes are TRBV5-6 and TRBJ2-3, with D possibly matching TRBD2 (6 bases). The CDR3 length is 14 residues. The V gene lost 4 bases and the J gene lost 3 bases, with 12 bases spanning the gap. CDR1 is SGHDT and CDR2 is YYEEEE in the germline V gene.

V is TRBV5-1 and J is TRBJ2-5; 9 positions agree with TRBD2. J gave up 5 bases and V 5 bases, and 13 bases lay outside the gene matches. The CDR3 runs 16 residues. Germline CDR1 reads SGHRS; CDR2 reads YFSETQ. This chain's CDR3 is CASRSGTSLTGETQYF. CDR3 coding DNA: TGCGCCAGCAGATCCGGGACTAGCCTTACCGGGGAGACCCAGTACTTC.

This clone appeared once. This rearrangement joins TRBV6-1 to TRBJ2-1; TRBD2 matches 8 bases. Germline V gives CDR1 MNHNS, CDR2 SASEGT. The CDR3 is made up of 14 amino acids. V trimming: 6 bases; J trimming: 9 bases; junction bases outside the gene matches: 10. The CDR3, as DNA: TGTGCCAGCAGATACGGGGGGGCCCAGAGTGAGCAGTTCTTC. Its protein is CASRYGGAQSEQFF.

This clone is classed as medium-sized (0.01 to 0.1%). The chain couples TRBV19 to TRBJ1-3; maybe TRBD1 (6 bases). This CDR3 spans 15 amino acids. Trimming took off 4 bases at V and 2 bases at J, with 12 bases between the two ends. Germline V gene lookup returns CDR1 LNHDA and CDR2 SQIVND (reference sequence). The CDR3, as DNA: TGTGCCAGTAGTACTCGGCAGGGGACTGGAAACACCATATATTTT. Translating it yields CASSTRQGTGNTIYF.

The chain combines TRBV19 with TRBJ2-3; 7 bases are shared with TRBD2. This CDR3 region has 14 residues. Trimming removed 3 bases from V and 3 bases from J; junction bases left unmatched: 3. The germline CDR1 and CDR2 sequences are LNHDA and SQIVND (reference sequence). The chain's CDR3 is CASSIGGSTDTQYF. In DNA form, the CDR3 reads TGTGCCAGTAGTATCGGGGGGTCGACAGATACGCAGTATTTT.

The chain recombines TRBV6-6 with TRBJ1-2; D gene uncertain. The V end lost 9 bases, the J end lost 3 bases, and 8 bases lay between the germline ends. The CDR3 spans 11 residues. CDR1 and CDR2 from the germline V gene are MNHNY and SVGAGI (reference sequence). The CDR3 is CASRADYGYTF. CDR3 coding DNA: TGTGCCAGTAGGGCCGACTATGGCTACACCTTC.

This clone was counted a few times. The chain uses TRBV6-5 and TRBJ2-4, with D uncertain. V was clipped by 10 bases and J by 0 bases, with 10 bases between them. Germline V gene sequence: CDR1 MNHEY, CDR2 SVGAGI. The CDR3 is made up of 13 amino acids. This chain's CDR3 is CATYSEAKNIQYF. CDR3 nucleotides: TGTGCCACCTATTCCGAAGCCAAAAACATTCAGTACTTC.

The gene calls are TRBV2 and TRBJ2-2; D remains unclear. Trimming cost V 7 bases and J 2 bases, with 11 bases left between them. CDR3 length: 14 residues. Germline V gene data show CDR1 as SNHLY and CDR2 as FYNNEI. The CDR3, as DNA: TGTGCCAGCAAGTACGGGTTTAACACCGGGGAGCTGTTTTTT. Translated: CASKYGFNTGELFF.

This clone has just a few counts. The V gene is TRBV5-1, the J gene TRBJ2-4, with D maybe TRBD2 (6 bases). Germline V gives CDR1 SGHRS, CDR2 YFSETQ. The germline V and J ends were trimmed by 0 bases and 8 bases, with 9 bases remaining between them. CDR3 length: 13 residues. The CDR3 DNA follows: TGCGCCAGCAGCTTGGCCGGGGAGGACATTCAGTACTTC. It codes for CASSLAGEDIQYF. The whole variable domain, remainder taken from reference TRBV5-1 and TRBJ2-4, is KAGVTQTPRYLIKTRGQQVTLSCSPISGHRSVSWYQQTPGQGLQFLFEYFSETQRNKGNFPGRFSGRQFSNSRSEMNVSTLELGDSALYLCASSLAGEDIQYFGAGTRLSVL.

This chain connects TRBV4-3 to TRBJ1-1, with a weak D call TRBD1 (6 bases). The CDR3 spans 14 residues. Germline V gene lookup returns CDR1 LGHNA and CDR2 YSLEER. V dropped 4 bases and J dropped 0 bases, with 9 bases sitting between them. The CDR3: CASSLGQMNTEAFF. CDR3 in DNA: TGCGCCAGCAGCCTCGGACAGATGAACACTGAAGCTTTCTTT.

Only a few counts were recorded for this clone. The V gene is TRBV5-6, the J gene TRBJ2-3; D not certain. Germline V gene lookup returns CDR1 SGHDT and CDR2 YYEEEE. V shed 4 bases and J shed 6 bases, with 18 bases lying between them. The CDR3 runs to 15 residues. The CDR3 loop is CASSPGPTLMDTQYF. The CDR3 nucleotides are TGTGCCAGCAGCCCCGGGCCCACACTAATGGATACGCAGTATTTT.